This T cell receptor (beta chain) derives from a study of brain T cells in children with intractable seizures. Findings and caveats of the study: Pre-surgery blood may have been undersampled, hiding some clones.

Method: immunoSEQ multiplex PCR; TCRdb's copy keeps in-frame clones and lacks some. The profile covers tens of thousands of clones, with just over 90% appearing a single time and roughly 1.5% taken by the ten largest. Comment on this clone: Its antigen is still unknown.

The V end lost 2 bases, the J end lost 1 base, and 9 bases lay between the germline ends. The V gene's germline CDR1 is GTSNPN and CDR2 SVGIG (reference sequence). CDR3 length: 15 residues. This material consisted of peripheral blood, taken at surgery. The rearrangement uses TRBV30 and TRBJ2-6; unclear D gene. This receptor was identified in a boy under two years old with tuberous sclerosis and intractable seizures. The CDR3 here is CAWSPGPSGANVLTF. CDR3 bases: TGTGCCTGGAGTCCAGGACCGTCTGGGGCCAACGTCCTGACTTTC. Drawing the rest from reference TRBV30 and TRBJ2-6, the complete variable domain is SQTIHQWPATLVQPVGSPLSLECTVEGTSNPNLYWYRQAAGRGLQLLFYSVGIGQISSEVPQNLSASRPQDRQFILSSKKLLLSDSGFYLCAWSPGPSGANVLTFGAGSRLTVL.